This T cell receptor beta chain emerged from a study of OX40 agonist ivuxolimab in advanced cancers. Study summary: Patients were dosed with the agonistic anti-OX40 (CD134) antibody ivuxolimab. General study findings and limits: The study found among the lowest clonal expansion in partial responders at 0.1-3.0 mg/kg.

Notes on this clone: Its antigen remains unknown. Other DNA sequences from this sample encode an identical CDR3 as well.

The data were produced by immunoSEQ multiplex PCR, yet TCRdb's version contains in-frame clones alone and is incomplete. The data contain some 70,000 clones, approximately 90% of them singletons. Anyone with autoimmune disease history or systemic immunosuppression was excluded. CDR1 is KGHSH, CDR2 LQKENI, per germline. The CDR3 spans 15 residues. V gave up 4 bases and J gave up 2 bases; unmatched junction bases: 8. J is TRBJ2-7 and V is TRBV18; TRBD1 matches 7 bases. The TCR comes from an adult with an advanced solid tumor such as melanoma, head and neck, liver or kidney cancer. Sequences were derived from CD4+ or CD8+ T cells sorted from blood, sampled in a trial of the OX40 agonist ivuxolimab. CDR3 amino acids: CASSQDRVNAYEQYF. The CDR3 DNA reads TGTGCCAGCTCACAAGACAGGGTGAATGCCTACGAGCAGTACTTC.